These T cell receptor beta chains were read from a single sample in a study of blood T cell repertoires in COVID-19. The table came from immunoSEQ multiplex PCR; TCRdb's copy has only in-frame clones and leaves some out. The top ten hold roughly 2.3% of the sample, which has approximately 260,000 clones, approximately 88% seen once. Sequences were obtained from peripheral blood. Receptors were obtained from a middle-aged man with acute or convalescent COVID-19. The CDR3 runs from the conserved cysteine through the conserved F or W. The D gene is left open where the match is weak. The size of a clone is reported for some rows only, either as once, few or many, or as a class for expanded clones.

v_call	clone_size	cdr3_length	d_call	j_call	cdr3_aa	cdr3_nt
TRBV5-1	many	14	TRBD1	TRBJ1-1	CASSLHRGNTEAFF	TGCGCCAGCAGCTTGCACAGGGGGAACACTGAAGCTTTCTTT
TRBV10-3	.	16	TRBD1	TRBJ2-3	CAISALRGPSTDTQYF	TGTGCCATCAGTGCCCTCAGGGGGCCTAGCACAGATACGCAGTATTTT
TRBV11-3	.	13	.	TRBJ1-1	CASSYRVGTEAFF	TGTGCCAGCAGTTACCGGGTGGGCACTGAAGCTTTCTTT
TRBV7-9	.	14	TRBD1	TRBJ1-1	CASSTLGQDTEAFF	TGTGCCAGCAGCACGCTAGGACAGGACACTGAAGCTTTCTTT
TRBV11-1	.	15	TRBD1	TRBJ1-1	CASSPTRDRSTEAFF	TGTGCCAGCAGCCCCACCCGGGACAGGAGCACTGAAGCTTTCTTT
TRBV18	.	12	.	TRBJ1-2	CASSQDSYGYTF	TGTGCCAGCTCTCAGGACAGCTATGGCTACACCTTC
TRBV10-2	.	14	.	TRBJ1-5	CASSELGVAQPQHF	TGCGCCAGCAGTGAGTTAGGGGTAGCTCAGCCCCAGCATTTT
TRBV27	.	13	.	TRBJ1-1	CASSSQGNTEAFF	TGTGCCAGCAGTTCACAGGGTAACACTGAAGCTTTCTTT
TRBV7-8	.	15	TRBD1	TRBJ1-2	CASSPRDSLYYGYTF	TGTGCCAGCAGCCCCCGGGACAGCCTTTACTATGGCTACACCTTC
TRBV7-8	.	14	.	TRBJ1-1	CASSPWVGGTEAFF	TGTGCCAGCAGCCCCTGGGTGGGAGGCACTGAAGCTTTCTTT
TRBV14	once	16	TRBD1	TRBJ1-2	CASSQAPRDRGYGYTF	TGTGCCAGCAGCCAAGCCCCCCGGGACAGGGGATATGGCTACACCTTC
TRBV19	.	19	TRBD1	TRBJ2-6	CASSNTGQGQISGANVLTF	TGTGCCAGTAGTAACACGGGACAGGGGCAGATCTCTGGGGCCAACGTCCTGACTTTC
TRBV18	.	14	TRBD2	TRBJ2-3	CASSPGGATDTQYF	TGTGCCAGCTCACCCGGGGGGGCTACAGATACGCAGTATTTT
TRBV5-1	.	16	.	TRBJ2-5	CASSLGDLAEGETQYF	TGCGCCAGCAGCTTGGGAGACTTAGCGGAGGGGGAGACCCAGTACTTC